These 23 T cell receptor beta chains originate from one sample sequenced in a study of beta chain features in type 1 diabetes. Expressed TCRB transcripts were sequenced, since all the RNA that had been isolated was reverse transcribed. The data were produced by immunoSEQ multiplex PCR, yet TCRdb's version contains in-frame clones alone and is incomplete. The profile shows around 430,000 clones, around 28% of them singletons. Source material: naive CD4+ T cells from blood. The receptors derive from a man in his late teens or twenties in good health.

This chain links TRBV9 with TRBJ2-1; possible D gene TRBD2, 6 bases. The CDR3 totals 14 residues. V was cut by 2 bases and J by 5 bases, with 11 bases left in between. Germline-derived CDR1 and CDR2 are SGDLS and YYNGEE. CDR3 loop: CASSVGGRNNEQFF. The DNA of the CDR3 is TGTGCCAGCAGCGTGGGGGGAAGGAACAATGAGCAGTTCTTC.

V is TRBV7-9 and J is TRBJ2-3, with 7 bases that match TRBD2. There are 16 residues in the CDR3. Trimming at V came to 5 bases and at J to 3 bases, leaving 11 bases not matched to a gene. Per the germline V gene, CDR1 is SEHNR and CDR2 is FQNEAQ (reference sequence). The CDR3 DNA reads TGTGCCAGCAGCCAAACGACTAGCTCGGGTACAGATACGCAGTATTTT. This sequence encodes CASSQTTSSGTDTQYF.

The chain recombines TRBV30 with TRBJ2-5; D ambiguous. The CDR3 extends over 11 amino acids. V lost 4 bases, J lost 4 bases, and 7 bases lay in between. CDR1 is GTSNPN, CDR2 SVGIG, per germline (reference sequence). The chain's CDR3 is CAWKLRETQYF. The CDR3 bases are TGTGCCTGGAAATTGCGAGAGACCCAGTACTTC. Full variable domain (remainder filled in from reference TRBV30 and TRBJ2-5): SQTIHQWPATLVQPVGSPLSLECTVEGTSNPNLYWYRQAAGRGLQLLFYSVGIGQISSEVPQNLSASRPQDRQFILSSKKLLLSDSGFYLCAWKLRETQYFGPGTRLLVL.

V usage is TRBV29-1 and J usage is TRBJ1-1; 9 bases agree with TRBD1. J gave up 1 base and V 4 bases, and 7 bases lay outside the gene matches. Germline CDR1 reads SQVTM; CDR2 reads ANQGSEA. This CDR3 contains 15 residues. CDR3 amino acids: CSVVRDRAGNTEAFF. CDR3 DNA: TGCAGCGTTGTGCGGGACAGGGCGGGGAACACTGAAGCTTTCTTT.

This clone was counted between two and nine times. The chain carries TRBV7-9 and TRBJ2-1, with 11 bases identical to TRBD2. This CDR3 has 14 amino acids. J lost 6 bases, V lost 5 bases, and 3 bases had no gene match. Germline values: CDR1 SEHNR, CDR2 FQNEAQ (reference sequence). The CDR3 DNA sequence: TGTGCCAGCAGCCGACTAGCGGGAAGCAATGAGCAGTTCTTC. It encodes CASSRLAGSNEQFF.

Worth noting for this clone: Other DNA sequences in the sample encode the same CDR3. The rearrangement joins TRBV29-1 to TRBJ2-1, with D unclear. Per germline, CDR1 SQVTM and CDR2 ANQGSEA. The CDR3 has 11 amino acids. Trimming took off 4 bases at V and 4 bases at J, with 5 bases between the two ends. The CDR3 sequence is CSVGLYNEQFF. The CDR3 DNA reads TGCAGCGTTGGGCTTTACAATGAGCAGTTCTTC.

This chain uses TRBV5-1 with TRBJ2-3; 7 nucleotides line up with TRBD2. CDR3 length equals 15 residues. The germline CDR1 and CDR2 sequences are SGHRS and YFSETQ. Losses at the gene ends were 1 base for V and 3 bases for J; bases not matched to a gene: 5. This CDR3 is CASSLWAGVTDTQYF. CDR3 DNA sequence: TGCGCCAGCAGCTTGTGGGCGGGAGTAACAGATACGCAGTATTTT.

CDR3 nucleotide sequence: TGTGCCAGCAGTTTTTCGGGGACCCAGTACTTC. Translation: CASSFSGTQYF. The rearrangement uses TRBV28 and TRBJ2-5; D is unresolved. V was pared by 3 bases and J by 7 bases, with 6 bases between. In germline, CDR1 is MDHEN, CDR2 SYDVKM. The CDR3 loop spans 11 amino acids.

This clone was found a few times. The CDR3 protein is CASRDRGVGEQFF. CDR3 DNA sequence: TGTGCCAGCAGGGACAGGGGTGTGGGAGAGCAGTTCTTC. The chain carries TRBV2 and TRBJ2-1; 9 bases are shared with TRBD1. The CDR3 covers 13 residues. J lost 10 bases, V lost 6 bases, and 7 bases had no gene match. Per the germline V gene, CDR1 is SNHLY and CDR2 is FYNNEI.

The chain uses TRBV30 and TRBJ1-2, with a tentative D call TRBD1 (6 bases). This CDR3 contains 12 residues. Germline CDR1 reads GTSNPN; CDR2 reads SVGIG (reference sequence). Trimming took off 5 bases at V and 4 bases at J, with 11 bases between the two ends. CDR3 nucleotide sequence: TGTGCCTGGTCTACAGGGATCTATGGCTACACCTTC. Residues: CAWSTGIYGYTF.

This clone was observed a few times. The chain is built from TRBV25-1 and TRBJ2-7, with TRBD2 identical over 14 bases. The germline V gene encodes CDR1 MGHDK and CDR2 SYGVNS. The CDR3 has 17 amino acids. Trimming removed 0 bases from V and 6 bases from J; junction bases left unmatched: 7. CDR3 sequence: CASSEYRLAGGPGEQYF. CDR3 nucleotide sequence: TGTGCCAGCAGTGAATACAGACTAGCGGGAGGGCCCGGCGAGCAGTACTTC.

This clone occurred a few times. The gene calls are TRBV9 and TRBJ1-2; the match to TRBD1 covers 9 bases. The CDR3 length is 15 residues. V gave up 0 bases and J gave up 8 bases; unmatched junction bases: 8. From germline, CDR1 is SGDLS and CDR2 YYNGEE. CDR3 bases: TGTGCCAGCAGCGTAGTGGGACAGGGTTTTCGCGGCTACACCTTC. Residues: CASSVVGQGFRGYTF.

The chain employs TRBV7-9 and TRBJ1-2; D possibly corresponds to TRBD1 (5 bases). The CDR3 totals 13 residues. Germline V gives CDR1 SEHNR, CDR2 FQNEAQ (reference sequence). V lost 5 bases and J 2 bases, leaving 9 bases between the germline ends. The CDR3 DNA sequence: TGTGCCAGCAGCCTGGGGGTGAACTATGGCTACACCTTC. It yields the protein CASSLGVNYGYTF.

This chain joins TRBV30 and TRBJ2-7, with D perhaps matching TRBD1 or TRBD2 (6 bases each). CDR1 is GTSNPN and CDR2 is SVGIG in the germline V gene (reference sequence). Trimming left V 2 bases short and J 2 bases short, with 16 bases between. This CDR3 comprises 15 residues. CDR3 protein: CAWSPLRGLTYEQYF. The CDR3 DNA sequence: TGTGCCTGGAGTCCCCTACGGGGGCTGACCTACGAGCAGTACTTC.

With regard to this clone: Other DNA sequences of this sample code for an identical CDR3. The chain uses TRBV30 and TRBJ2-7; perhaps TRBD2 as D (5 bases). Trimming left V 1 base short and J 4 bases short, with 5 bases between. Germline assignment: CDR1 GTSNPN and CDR2 SVGIG (reference sequence). This CDR3 comprises 11 residues. Here the CDR3 DNA reads TGTGCCTGGAGTGGAGGGTACGAGCAGTACTTC. This sequence encodes CAWSGGYEQYF.

The genes are TRBV7-6 and TRBJ2-1; D not resolved. CDR1 SGHVS and CDR2 FNYEAQ come from the germline V gene. The CDR3 sequence is 13 residues long. Trimming cost V 0 bases and J 9 bases, with 9 bases left between them. The CDR3 DNA follows: TGTGCCAGCAGCTTAGCGGTAAAGGGTGAGCAGTTCTTC. It encodes CASSLAVKGEQFF.

This clone was recorded once. The junction shows a germline mismatch at one end, possibly a read error. The V gene is TRBV7-2, the J gene TRBJ2-1; 9 bases are shared with TRBD2. CDR1 SGHTA and CDR2 FQGNSA come from the germline V gene. The CDR3 sequence is 14 residues long. CDR3 nucleotide sequence: TGTGCCAGCAGCCCGGCGGGAGGGTACAGTGAGCAGTTCTTC. It translates to CASSPAGGYSEQFF.

There are a few counts of this clone. The gene calls are TRBV29-1 and TRBJ1-1; 7 bases map to TRBD1. V lost 3 bases, J lost 1 base, and 2 bases stayed unmatched. Per the germline V gene, CDR1 is SQVTM and CDR2 is ANQGSEA. The CDR3 runs 13 residues. CDR3: CSVDGTANTEAFF. The CDR3 DNA reads as TGCAGCGTTGACGGGACAGCGAACACTGAAGCTTTCTTT.

This clone was observed a few times. The rearrangement links TRBV25-1 to TRBJ1-1, with TRBD1 as a possible D gene (6 bases). The V gene's germline CDR1 is MGHDK and CDR2 SYGVNS. With 4 bases removed from V and 4 bases from J, the gap between germline ends came to 10 bases. The length of the CDR3 is 13 residues. The CDR3 DNA sequence: TGTGCCAGCAGTGTTCAGGGGCGCACTGAAGCTTTCTTT. It encodes CASSVQGRTEAFF.

This clone was seen a few times. CDR3: CASSGSWSQETQYF. In DNA form, the CDR3 reads TGTGCCAGCAGTGGAAGCTGGTCACAAGAGACCCAGTACTTC. This sequence joins TRBV25-1 and TRBJ2-5; D not resolved. This CDR3 is 14 amino acids long. Germline V lookup: CDR1 MGHDK, CDR2 SYGVNS. Trimming took off 4 bases at V and 2 bases at J, with 11 bases between the two ends.

This clone was detected a few times. The chain carries TRBV25-1 and TRBJ1-4, with D uncertain. The CDR3 runs to 14 residues. The V gene's germline CDR1 is MGHDK and CDR2 SYGVNS. Trimming left V 0 bases short and J 3 bases short, with 5 bases between. The CDR3 sequence: CASSEYGANEKLFF. In DNA form, the CDR3 reads TGTGCCAGCAGTGAATATGGGGCTAATGAAAAACTGTTTTTT.

This clone was seen a handful of times. The identical CDR3 is also encoded by other nucleotide sequences in the sample. V gene TRBV18 combines with J gene TRBJ2-7; D ambiguous. The CDR3 sequence is 13 residues long. From germline, CDR1 is KGHSH and CDR2 LQKENI. The germline V and J ends were trimmed by 4 bases and 2 bases, with 9 bases remaining between them. CDR3 sequence: CASSLTETYEQYF. The CDR3 region has the DNA TGTGCCAGCTCACTCACCGAGACCTACGAGCAGTACTTC.

This clone was observed a single time. V gene TRBV28 combines with J gene TRBJ2-7; tentative D call: TRBD2 (7 bases). CDR1 is MDHEN, CDR2 SYDVKM, per germline. Trimming took 6 bases from V and 3 from J, leaving 18 bases between them. The CDR3 covers 15 residues. The CDR3 spells CASSLSRGGIYEQYF. The CDR3 bases are TGTGCCAGCAGCCTCTCGAGGGGGGGAATCTACGAGCAGTACTTC.